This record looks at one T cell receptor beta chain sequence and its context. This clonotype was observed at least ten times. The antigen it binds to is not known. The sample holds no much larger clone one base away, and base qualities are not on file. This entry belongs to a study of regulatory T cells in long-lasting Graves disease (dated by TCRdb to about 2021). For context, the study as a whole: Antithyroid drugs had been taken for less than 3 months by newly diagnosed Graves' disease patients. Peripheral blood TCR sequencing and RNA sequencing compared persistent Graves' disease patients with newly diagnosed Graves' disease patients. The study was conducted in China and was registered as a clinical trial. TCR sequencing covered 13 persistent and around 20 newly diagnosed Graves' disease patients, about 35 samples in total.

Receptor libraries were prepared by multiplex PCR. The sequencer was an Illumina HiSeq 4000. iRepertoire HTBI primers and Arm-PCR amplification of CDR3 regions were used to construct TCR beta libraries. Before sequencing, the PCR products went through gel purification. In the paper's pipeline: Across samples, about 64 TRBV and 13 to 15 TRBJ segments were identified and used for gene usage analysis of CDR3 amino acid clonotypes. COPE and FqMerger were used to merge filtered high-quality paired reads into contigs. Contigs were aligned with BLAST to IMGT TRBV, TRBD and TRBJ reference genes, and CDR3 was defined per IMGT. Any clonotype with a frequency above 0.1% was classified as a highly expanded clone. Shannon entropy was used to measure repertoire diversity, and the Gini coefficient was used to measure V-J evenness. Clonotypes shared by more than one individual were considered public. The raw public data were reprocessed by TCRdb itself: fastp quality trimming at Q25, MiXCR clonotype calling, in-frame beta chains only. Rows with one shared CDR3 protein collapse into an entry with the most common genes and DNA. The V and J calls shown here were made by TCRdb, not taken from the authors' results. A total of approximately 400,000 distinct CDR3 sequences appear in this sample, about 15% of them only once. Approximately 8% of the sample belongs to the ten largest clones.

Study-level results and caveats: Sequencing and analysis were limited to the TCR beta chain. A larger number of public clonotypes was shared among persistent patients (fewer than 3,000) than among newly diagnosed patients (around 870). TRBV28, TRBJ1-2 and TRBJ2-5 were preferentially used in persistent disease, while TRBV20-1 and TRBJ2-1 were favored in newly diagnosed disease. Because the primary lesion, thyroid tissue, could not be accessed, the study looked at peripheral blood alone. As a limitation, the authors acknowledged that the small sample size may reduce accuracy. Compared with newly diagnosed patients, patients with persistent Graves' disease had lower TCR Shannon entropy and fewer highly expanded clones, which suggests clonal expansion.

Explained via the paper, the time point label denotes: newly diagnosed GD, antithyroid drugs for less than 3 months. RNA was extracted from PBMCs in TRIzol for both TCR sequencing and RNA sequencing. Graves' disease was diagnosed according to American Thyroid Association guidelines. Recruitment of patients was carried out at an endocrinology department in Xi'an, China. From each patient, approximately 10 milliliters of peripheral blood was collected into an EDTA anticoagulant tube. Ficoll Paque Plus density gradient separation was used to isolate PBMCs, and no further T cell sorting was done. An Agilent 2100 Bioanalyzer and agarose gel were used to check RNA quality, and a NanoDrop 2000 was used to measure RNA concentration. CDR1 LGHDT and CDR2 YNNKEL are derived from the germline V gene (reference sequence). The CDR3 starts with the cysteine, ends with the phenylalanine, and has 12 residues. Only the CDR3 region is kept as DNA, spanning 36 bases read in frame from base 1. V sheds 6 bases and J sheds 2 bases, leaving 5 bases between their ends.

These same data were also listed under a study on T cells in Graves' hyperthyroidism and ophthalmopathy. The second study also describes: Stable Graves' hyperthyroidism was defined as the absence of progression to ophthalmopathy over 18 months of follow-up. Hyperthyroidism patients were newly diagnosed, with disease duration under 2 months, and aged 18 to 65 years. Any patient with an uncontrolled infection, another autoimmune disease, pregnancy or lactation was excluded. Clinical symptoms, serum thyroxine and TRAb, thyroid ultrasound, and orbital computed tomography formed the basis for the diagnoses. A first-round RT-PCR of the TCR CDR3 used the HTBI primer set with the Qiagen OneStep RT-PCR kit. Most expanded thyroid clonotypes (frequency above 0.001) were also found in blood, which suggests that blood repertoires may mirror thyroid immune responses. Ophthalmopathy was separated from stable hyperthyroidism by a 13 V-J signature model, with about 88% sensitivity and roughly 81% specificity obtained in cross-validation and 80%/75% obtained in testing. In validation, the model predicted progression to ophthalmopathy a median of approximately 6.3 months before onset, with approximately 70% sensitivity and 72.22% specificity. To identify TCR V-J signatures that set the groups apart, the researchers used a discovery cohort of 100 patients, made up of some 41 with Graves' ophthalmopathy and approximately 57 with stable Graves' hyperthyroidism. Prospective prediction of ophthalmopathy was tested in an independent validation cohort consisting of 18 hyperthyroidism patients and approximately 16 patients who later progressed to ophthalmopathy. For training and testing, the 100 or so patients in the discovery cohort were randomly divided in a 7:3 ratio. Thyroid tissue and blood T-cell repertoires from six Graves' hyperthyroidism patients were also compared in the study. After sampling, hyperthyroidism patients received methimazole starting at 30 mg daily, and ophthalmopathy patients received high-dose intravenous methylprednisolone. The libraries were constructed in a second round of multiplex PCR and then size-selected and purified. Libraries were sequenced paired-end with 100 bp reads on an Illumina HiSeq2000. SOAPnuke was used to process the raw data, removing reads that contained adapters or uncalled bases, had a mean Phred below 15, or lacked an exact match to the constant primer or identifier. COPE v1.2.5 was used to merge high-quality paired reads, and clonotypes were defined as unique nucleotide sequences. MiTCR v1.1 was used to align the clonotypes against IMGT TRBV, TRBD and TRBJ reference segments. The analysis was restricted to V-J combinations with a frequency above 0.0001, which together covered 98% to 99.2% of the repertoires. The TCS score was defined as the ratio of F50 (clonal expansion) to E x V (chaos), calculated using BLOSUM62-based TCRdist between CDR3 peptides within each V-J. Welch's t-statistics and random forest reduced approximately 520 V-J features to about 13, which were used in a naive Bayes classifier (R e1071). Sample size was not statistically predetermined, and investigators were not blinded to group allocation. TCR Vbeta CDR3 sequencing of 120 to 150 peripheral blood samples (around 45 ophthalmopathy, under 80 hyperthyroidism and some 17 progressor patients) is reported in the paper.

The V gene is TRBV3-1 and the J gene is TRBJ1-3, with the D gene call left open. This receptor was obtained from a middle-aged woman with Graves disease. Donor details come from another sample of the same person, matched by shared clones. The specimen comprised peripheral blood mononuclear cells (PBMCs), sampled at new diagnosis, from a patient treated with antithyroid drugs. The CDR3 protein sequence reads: CASSPTGNTIYF. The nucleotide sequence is TGTGCCAGCAGTCCGACTGGAAACACCATATATTTT.